The next 20 T cell receptor beta chains were all read from a single sample in a study of blood T cell repertoires in COVID-19. Sequencing was performed with immunoSEQ multiplex PCR; in TCRdb, only in-frame clones are kept and a portion is missing. The data hold fewer than 300,000 clones, with 81% observed a single time. The sequencing input was peripheral blood. These receptor sequences come from a woman aged 55-69 years with active or convalescent COVID-19.

The rearrangement joins TRBV19 to TRBJ1-6; D is perhaps TRBD1 (6 bases). This CDR3 has 18 amino acids. Germline V lookup: CDR1 LNHDA, CDR2 SQIVND (reference sequence). V dropped 5 bases and J dropped 9 bases, with 26 bases sitting between them. The CDR3: CASSLPDGGGRGASPLHF. As DNA, the CDR3 is TGTGCCAGTAGTCTCCCCGACGGTGGAGGCAGGGGTGCTTCACCCCTCCACTTT.

Remarks on this clone: This sample also contains other DNA sequences that code for the same CDR3. The J gene is TRBJ1-2, the V gene TRBV19; weak D call: TRBD1 (5 bases). There are 13 residues in the CDR3. V gave up 3 bases and J gave up 3 bases, with 8 bases separating them. The germline V gene has CDR1 LNHDA and CDR2 SQIVND (reference sequence). The CDR3 region has the DNA TGTGCCAGTAGTATCGGCAGGGACTATGGCTACACCTTC. It encodes CASSIGRDYGYTF.

The chain has TRBV4-1 and TRBJ2-3, with D possibly matching TRBD1 (7 bases). In germline, CDR1 is MGHRA, CDR2 YSYEKL. The CDR3 consists of 18 residues. V dropped 4 bases and J dropped 2 bases, with 22 bases sitting between them. As DNA, the CDR3 is TGCGCCAGCAGCCTAGCCGATCAGGGGGGCCCGGTCACAGATACGCAGTATTTT. Its translation: CASSLADQGGPVTDTQYF.

The chain uses TRBV6-5 and TRBJ1-5; no firm D call. Germline CDR1 MNHEY, CDR2 SVGAGI. The CDR3 spans 15 residues. Between the trimmed V and J ends, which lost 5 bases and 0 bases, there was a span of 11 bases. The CDR3 sequence: CASSSLVISNQPQHF. In DNA, the CDR3 is TGTGCCAGCAGTAGTTTAGTGATTAGCAATCAGCCCCAGCATTTT.

This clone turned up a few times. The rearrangement links TRBV6-6 to TRBJ2-7, with D possibly TRBD1 on 6 matching bases. Trimming removed 8 bases from V and 1 base from J, with 12 bases in between. The CDR3 runs 13 residues. Germline CDR1 is MNHNY and CDR2 is SVGAGI (reference sequence). CDR3 nucleotides: TGTGCCAGCGGACAGTTTTCGTCCTACGAGCAGTACTTC. This sequence encodes CASGQFSSYEQYF.

V gene TRBV27 combines with J gene TRBJ1-2; possibly TRBD1 for D (5 bases). This CDR3 comprises 14 residues. The V gene lost 6 bases and the J gene lost 5 bases, with 16 bases spanning the gap. Per germline, CDR1 MNHEY and CDR2 SMNVEV (reference sequence). CDR3 coding DNA: TGTGCCAGCAGCCCCCGGGACTGGCCGTATGGCTACACCTTC. Its translation is CASSPRDWPYGYTF.

As DNA, the CDR3 is TGTGCCAGCAGTTTCCGGGTTATCAACACTGAAGCTTTCTTT. Amino acid sequence: CASSFRVINTEAFF. The V gene is TRBV2, the J gene TRBJ1-1; D is unclear. The CDR3 consists of 14 residues. Trimming cost V 5 bases and J 2 bases, with 12 bases left between them. Germline CDR1 is SNHLY and CDR2 is FYNNEI.

CDR3 amino acids: CSVPQGGGKRGYTF. The DNA of the CDR3 is TGCAGCGTACCCCAAGGGGGGGGCAAACGAGGCTACACCTTC. The rearrangement uses TRBV29-1 and TRBJ1-2; D possibly corresponds to TRBD1 (6 bases). V was clipped by 6 bases and J by 8 bases, with 22 bases between them. This CDR3 is 14 amino acids long. Germline CDR1 and CDR2: SQVTM and ANQGSEA.

The rearrangement joins TRBV5-1 to TRBJ2-5; 8 positions match TRBD1. Per the germline V gene, CDR1 is SGHRS and CDR2 is YFSETQ. With 4 bases clipped from V and 10 bases from J, the junction kept 12 bases outside the gene matches. There are 14 residues in the CDR3. CDR3 DNA: TGCGCCAGCAGCCCCGGACAGGGTGCGGAAGTCCAGTACTTC. As protein: CASSPGQGAEVQYF.

This clone has a single count. The chain uses TRBV10-1 and TRBJ2-2; D possibly corresponds to TRBD1 (6 bases). The V gene lost 6 bases and the J gene lost 0 bases, with 14 bases spanning the gap. There are 16 residues in the CDR3. From germline, CDR1 is WNHNN and CDR2 SYGVQD (reference sequence). Here the CDR3 DNA reads TGCGCCAGCAGAGGACAGAAGAAGACGAACACCGGGGAGCTGTTTTTT. Protein sequence: CASRGQKKTNTGELFF.

This chain joins TRBV18 and TRBJ1-3; TRBD1 aligns across 8 bases. The germline CDR1 and CDR2 sequences are KGHSH and LQKENI. The CDR3 sequence is 16 residues long. J was trimmed by 2 bases and V by 6 bases; bases with no gene match: 9. The DNA of the CDR3 is TGTGCCAGCTCGCCGGCACAGGGGGTAGCTGGAAACACCATATATTTT. Translating it yields CASSPAQGVAGNTIYF.

The CDR3 bases are TGTGCCAGCAGCCAAGGAGGGGGTAGCGTGGAGTACTTC. This codes for CASSQGGGSVEYF. The chain recombines TRBV3-1 (or the pseudogene TRBV3-2) with TRBJ2-7, with a tentative D call TRBD1 (6 bases). Germline assignment: CDR1 LGHDT and CDR2 YNNKEL (reference sequence). V dropped 1 base and J dropped 11 bases, with 15 bases sitting between them. This CDR3 has 13 amino acids.

V gene TRBV3-1 (or the pseudogene TRBV3-2) combines with J gene TRBJ1-3, with D possibly TRBD1 on 5 matching bases. V was trimmed by 0 bases and J by 7 bases, leaving 19 bases between them. This CDR3 has 17 residues. The germline gives CDR1 LGHDT, CDR2 YNNKEL (reference sequence). The CDR3 here is CASSQDWGLGGRNTIYF. The CDR3 DNA reads as TGTGCCAGCAGCCAAGACTGGGGACTGGGGGGGAGGAACACCATATATTTT.

The chain has TRBV4-3 and TRBJ2-4; 8 bases fit TRBD1. The CDR3 consists of 15 residues. Germline V lookup: CDR1 LGHNA, CDR2 YSLEER. The trim removed 5 bases at V and 7 bases at J, leaving 10 bases unmatched. The CDR3 DNA is TGCGCCAGCAGCACCCGACAGGGGACGGGGAACATTCAGTACTTC. Translated, it gives CASSTRQGTGNIQYF.

This clone was counted once. The chain employs TRBV15 and TRBJ1-4; TRBD1 matches at 7 bases. V gave up 2 bases and J gave up 6 bases; unmatched junction bases: 12. Germline V lookup: CDR1 LNHNV, CDR2 YYDKDF (reference sequence). The CDR3 totals 17 residues. In nucleotides, the CDR3 is TGTGCCACCAGCAGACCCTTGACAGGGAGGAGGGATGAAAAACTGTTTTTT. Amino acids: CATSRPLTGRRDEKLFF.

The CDR3 coding sequence is TGCGCCAGCAGCTTGGCGGTAGCGGGGGGGCCACACAATGAGCAGTTCTTC. Translation gives CASSLAVAGGPHNEQFF. The V and J genes are TRBV5-1 and TRBJ2-1; 11 nucleotides line up with TRBD2. The J segment lost 5 bases and the V segment lost 0 bases, leaving 7 bases of the junction unmatched. CDR1 is SGHRS, CDR2 YFSETQ, per germline. The CDR3 covers 17 residues.

The chain joins TRBV11-2 to TRBJ2-7; 7 nucleotides line up with TRBD1. Per the germline V gene, CDR1 is SGHAT and CDR2 is FQNNGV. With V trimmed by 0 bases and J by 2 bases, 4 bases remained unmatched. This CDR3 region has 15 residues. CDR3 residues: CASSLDPQGAYEQYF. The DNA of the CDR3 is TGTGCCAGCAGCTTAGATCCCCAGGGGGCCTACGAGCAGTACTTC.

Here the CDR3 reads CASTGGFVGDQYF. CDR3 in DNA: TGTGCCAGCACGGGCGGGTTCGTCGGAGACCAGTACTTC. The chain employs TRBV2 and TRBJ2-5; TRBD2 might be the D (5 bases). The CDR3 runs 13 residues. V was pared by 7 bases and J by 10 bases, with 19 bases between. The germline V gene has CDR1 SNHLY and CDR2 FYNNEI. Together with reference TRBV2 and TRBJ2-5, the CDR3 gives the full variable domain: EPEVTQTPSHQVTQMGQEVILRCVPISNHLYFYWYRQILGQKVEFLVSFYNNEISEKSEIFDDQFSVERPDGSNFTLKIRSTKLEDSAMYFCASTGGFVGDQYFGPGTRLLVL.

The J gene is TRBJ1-1, the V gene TRBV29-1; TRBD1 agrees at 9 bases. With V trimmed by 4 bases and J by 5 bases, 11 bases remained unmatched. Germline lookup yields CDR1 SQVTM and CDR2 ANQGSEA. The CDR3 is 15 amino acids. CDR3 residues: CSVGEQGAGGTEAFF. The CDR3 region has the DNA TGCAGCGTTGGGGAACAGGGGGCAGGAGGAACTGAAGCTTTCTTT.

The rearrangement joins TRBV10-3 to TRBJ2-7; 7 positions agree with TRBD2. Per the germline V gene, CDR1 is ENHRY and CDR2 is SYGVKD. V lost 7 bases to trimming and J lost 6 bases; unmatched junction nucleotides: 18. CDR3 size: 16 residues. In DNA, the CDR3 is TGTGCCATCACCTCGCGGGAGCAAGGGGAGACCGGCGAGCAGTACTTC. As protein: CAITSREQGETGEQYF.